The 22 T cell receptor beta chains below were found in one sample sequenced in a study of cytomegalovirus exposure and HLA in healthy donors. PCR amplification relied on 60 Vbeta primers (plus 13 Jbeta primers). Sequenced by immunoSEQ multiplex PCR; TCRdb stores in-frame clones only, minus some. Altogether 150,000 to 200,000 clones are present, roughly 85% being singletons, with the ten largest covering roughly 1.5%. Sequenced sample: PBMCs. These receptors originate from a woman younger than 30 in good health and CMV-seronegative.

This rearrangement joins TRBV29-1 to TRBJ1-1; D uncertain. The germline CDR1 and CDR2 sequences are SQVTM and ANQGSEA. Trimming shortened V by 1 base and J by 5 bases, and 11 bases separated the two germline ends. CDR3 length equals 13 residues. The CDR3 sequence: CSVEARRATEAFF. Here the CDR3 DNA reads TGCAGCGTTGAAGCCCGGAGGGCGACTGAAGCTTTCTTT.

The chain combines TRBV10-2 with TRBJ1-4; D uncertain. CDR3 length: 13 amino acids. The V end was cut by 7 bases, the J end by 4 bases, with 10 bases between. Germline CDR1 reads WSHSY; CDR2 reads SAAADI. The CDR3 reads CASTLTVNEKLFF. CDR3 in DNA: TGCGCCAGCACTCTCACAGTTAATGAAAAACTGTTTTTT.

On this clone: An end of the junction differs from the germline gene, which may be a read error. The genes are TRBV7-7 and TRBJ2-5, with D uncertain. Germline CDR1 and CDR2: SSHAT and FNYEAQ (reference sequence). The CDR3 runs 13 residues. CDR3 protein: CASSPRVQETQYF. The CDR3 DNA reads TGTGCTAGCAGCCCTCGGGTCCAAGAGACCCAGTACTTC.

The chain joins TRBV5-1 to TRBJ2-7; D gene unclear. Germline assignment: CDR1 SGHRS and CDR2 YFSETQ. The CDR3 sequence is 15 residues long. V lost 2 bases to trimming and J lost 0 bases, with 12 bases between them. The CDR3 DNA reads as TGCGCCAGCAGCTTCGGGTCCGGTCCCTCCTACGAGCAGTACGTC. It codes for CASSFGSGPSYEQYV.

This chain joins TRBV5-1 and TRBJ2-7, with TRBD2 matching over 8 bases. The ends lost 4 bases at V and 6 bases at J; junction bases unmatched: 15. The CDR3 is 16 residues long. Germline-derived CDR1 and CDR2 are SGHRS and YFSETQ. CDR3 region: CASSPGGGETRREQYF. The CDR3 coding sequence is TGCGCCAGCAGCCCCGGGGGGGGCGAGACCCGCCGCGAGCAGTACTTC.

This clone has just a few counts. V and J are TRBV5-1 and TRBJ1-2; the D is unclear. Germline V gene lookup returns CDR1 SGHRS and CDR2 YFSETQ. This CDR3 contains 14 residues. Trimming cost V 0 bases and J 4 bases, with 10 bases left between them. The CDR3 is CASSLVWPFYGYTF. In DNA form, the CDR3 reads TGCGCCAGCAGCTTGGTGTGGCCTTTCTATGGCTACACCTTC.

This clone has only a few counts. This sequence joins TRBV6-6 and TRBJ2-7; TRBD2 agrees at 7 bases. The CDR3 is made up of 14 amino acids. The ends lost 2 bases at V and 6 bases at J; junction bases unmatched: 7. From germline, CDR1 is MNHNY and CDR2 SVGAGI (reference sequence). CDR3 residues: CASSYPSGGSEQYV. The DNA of the CDR3 is TGTGCCAGCAGTTACCCGTCGGGGGGATCCGAGCAGTACGTC.

This chain uses TRBV7-2 with TRBJ2-1; TRBD2 is a possible D gene (6 bases). In germline, CDR1 is SGHTA, CDR2 FQGNSA. This CDR3 is built from 16 residues. Trimming left V 1 base short and J 5 bases short, with 15 bases between. CDR3 residues: CASSLEPGLAHNEQFF. The DNA for the CDR3 is TGTGCCAGCAGCTTAGAGCCGGGACTCGCTCACAATGAGCAGTTCTTC.

Only one count was recorded for this clone. Other DNA sequences from this sample encode an identical CDR3 as well. The CDR3 DNA is TGTGCCAGCAGTCGGACAGGGGCCTACGAGCAGTACTTC. It translates to CASSRTGAYEQYF. The rearrangement joins TRBV27 to TRBJ2-7; 9 positions agree with TRBD1. CDR1 and CDR2 (germline): MNHEY, SMNVEV (reference sequence). The CDR3 has 13 residues. With V trimmed by 5 bases and J by 2 bases, 1 base remained unmatched.

Only one count was recorded for this clone. The rearrangement joins TRBV27 to TRBJ1-2; D ambiguous. Germline CDR1 MNHEY, CDR2 SMNVEV (reference sequence). Trimming shortened V by 1 base and J by 0 bases, and 9 bases separated the two germline ends. The CDR3 has 15 residues. The CDR3 DNA reads as TGTGCCAGCAGTTTATTCGGCGGAGCTAACTATGGCTACACCTTC. This gives the protein CASSLFGGANYGYTF.

The V gene is TRBV6-1, the J gene TRBJ2-1; D not resolved. CDR3 length equals 14 residues. The V end was cut by 2 bases, the J end by 5 bases, with 10 bases between. Germline loops: CDR1 MNHNS, CDR2 SASEGT. Written as DNA, the CDR3 is TGTGCCAGCAGTGAATTAACTGTCGACAATGAGCAGTTCTTC. Protein sequence: CASSELTVDNEQFF.

This clone came up a few times. V gene TRBV5-1 combines with J gene TRBJ2-7; the match to TRBD1 covers 8 bases. The CDR3 extends over 16 amino acids. Trimming took 3 bases from V and 5 from J; bases not matched to a gene: 13. Germline CDR1 reads SGHRS; CDR2 reads YFSETQ. The CDR3 region is CASSSDRQGFSHEQYF. CDR3 DNA: TGCGCCAGCAGCTCTGACAGACAGGGGTTTTCCCACGAGCAGTACTTC.

The chain has TRBV30 and TRBJ1-2; the match to TRBD1 covers 8 bases. Germline V gene sequence: CDR1 GTSNPN, CDR2 SVGIG (reference sequence). V shed 4 bases, J shed 4 bases, and the junction held 5 bases outside the gene matches. The CDR3 spans 13 residues. The CDR3 bases are TGTGCCTGGACCCTTGGGACAGGCTATGGCTACACCTTC. It specifies CAWTLGTGYGYTF.

This chain links TRBV13 with TRBJ1-4; TRBD1 matches 8 bases. Germline CDR1 and CDR2: PRHDT and FYEKMQ (reference sequence). The CDR3 has 18 residues. V shed 5 bases and J 7 bases; nucleotides not matched to a gene: 18. Here the CDR3 DNA reads TGTGCCAGCAGCCTCGGGGACAGGACAACAGCCCGGAGTGAAAAACTGTTTTTT. Protein sequence: CASSLGDRTTARSEKLFF.

This clone was counted once. V is TRBV30 and J is TRBJ1-1; D gene uncertain. Trimming left V 5 bases short and J 4 bases short, with 14 bases between. Germline V CDR1 and CDR2: GTSNPN, SVGIG (reference sequence). This CDR3 spans 13 amino acids. The CDR3 region is CAWGFGPGTEAFF. The CDR3 nucleotides are TGTGCCTGGGGGTTTGGGCCTGGCACTGAAGCTTTCTTT.

The chain employs TRBV4-1 and TRBJ2-2; D perhaps matches TRBD2 (6 bases). This CDR3 is built from 17 residues. Germline V gives CDR1 MGHRA, CDR2 YSYEKL. V shed 0 bases and J shed 0 bases, with 11 bases lying between them. CDR3 nucleotide sequence: TGCGCCAGCAGCCAAGATAACCGGGAGTCGAACACCGGGGAGCTGTTTTTT. This encodes CASSQDNRESNTGELFF.

This chain connects TRBV27 to TRBJ2-7; 8 bases map to TRBD2. The V gene's germline CDR1 is MNHEY and CDR2 SMNVEV (reference sequence). The length of the CDR3 is 18 residues. V lost 6 bases to trimming and J lost 1 base; unmatched junction nucleotides: 17. The chain's CDR3 is CASRLSVTGTRGSYEQYF. The CDR3 bases are TGTGCCAGCAGATTAAGCGTAACCGGGACTAGGGGATCCTACGAGCAGTACTTC.

The chain combines TRBV30 with TRBJ2-5; possible D gene TRBD1, 5 bases. In germline, CDR1 is GTSNPN, CDR2 SVGIG (reference sequence). Trimming left V 0 bases short and J 5 bases short, with 22 bases between. The CDR3 loop spans 17 amino acids. The DNA of the CDR3 is TGTGCCTGGAGTGTACTTGGGGCTCCCCCCTTTAGGGAGACCCAGTACTTC. This codes for CAWSVLGAPPFRETQYF.

The chain has TRBV4-3 and TRBJ2-1, with TRBD1 identical over 8 bases. The germline V gene encodes CDR1 LGHNA and CDR2 YSLEER. The CDR3 loop spans 17 amino acids. The junction had 13 bases not matched to a gene; V was cut back by 4 bases and J by 5 bases. Here the CDR3 DNA reads TGCGCCAGCAGCCGAGGACGCTTCAGGGGGCTCGACAATGAGCAGTTCTTC. Translated, it gives CASSRGRFRGLDNEQFF.

The chain combines TRBV6-1 with TRBJ2-7; D remains unclear. Trimming removed 3 bases from V and 12 bases from J, with 12 bases in between. The CDR3 covers 11 residues. Germline assignment: CDR1 MNHNS and CDR2 SASEGT. The DNA of the CDR3 is TGTGCCAGCAGTGAGGCTTCAATACGGTACTTC. Translating gives CASSEASIRYF.

This sequence joins TRBV15 and TRBJ1-2, with TRBD1 matching 9 bases. The germline gives CDR1 LNHNV, CDR2 YYDKDF (reference sequence). There are 16 residues in the CDR3. The trim removed 5 bases at V and 7 bases at J, leaving 14 bases unmatched. The CDR3 region is CATSSHGQGWGSGYTF. In DNA form, the CDR3 reads TGTGCCACCAGCTCACACGGACAGGGGTGGGGAAGTGGCTACACCTTC. Using reference TRBV15 and TRBJ1-2 for the parts outside the CDR3, the full variable domain is DAMVIQNPRYQVTQFGKPVTLSCSQTLNHNVMYWYQQKSSQAPKLLFHYYDKDFNNEADTPDNFQSRRPNTSFCFLDIRSPGLGDTAMYLCATSSHGQGWGSGYTFGSGTRLTVV.

This clone was counted between two and nine times. This chain uses TRBV7-2 with TRBJ2-7, with a tentative D call TRBD2 (6 bases). Deletions cut 1 base from V and 3 bases from J, with 13 bases between. This CDR3 comprises 15 residues. CDR1 and CDR2 from the germline V gene are SGHTA and FQGNSA. The CDR3 protein is CASSLGGGIGYEQYV. The CDR3 nucleotides are TGTGCCAGCAGCTTAGGGGGCGGGATAGGCTACGAGCAGTACGTC.